This T cell receptor beta chain was observed in a study of shared clonotypes between healthy human individuals. Study in general: Researchers assigned three CD4 naive, three CD4 memory, two CD8 naive and one CD8 memory plate to each donor.

General observations from the study: Memory subsets generally showed smaller estimated richness than naive subsets did.

CDR3 length: 18 residues. V lost 3 bases and J lost 3, with 24 bases in between. The germline CDR1 and CDR2 sequences are ENHRY and SYGVKD. The data were produced by immunoSEQ multiplex PCR, yet TCRdb's version contains in-frame clones alone and is incomplete. Of roughly 1,800,000 clones listed, approximately 94% were seen once; the top ten hold under 1.5%. Regarding this clone: Its specificity is not known.

Naive CD8 populations comprised CD45RO-negative cells positively selected for CCR7, excluding terminally differentiated effector memory CD45RA+ cells. The clonotype comes from a man aged 18-30 years in good health. The V and J genes are TRBV10-3 and TRBJ2-7, with D tentatively TRBD2 (6 bases). The sample was naive CD8+ T cells sorted from blood. Here the CDR3 DNA reads TGTGCCATCAGTGACCTCTCCGGGGGACCCTCAGGAGGCTACGAGCAGTACTTC. This sequence encodes CAISDLSGGPSGGYEQYF.